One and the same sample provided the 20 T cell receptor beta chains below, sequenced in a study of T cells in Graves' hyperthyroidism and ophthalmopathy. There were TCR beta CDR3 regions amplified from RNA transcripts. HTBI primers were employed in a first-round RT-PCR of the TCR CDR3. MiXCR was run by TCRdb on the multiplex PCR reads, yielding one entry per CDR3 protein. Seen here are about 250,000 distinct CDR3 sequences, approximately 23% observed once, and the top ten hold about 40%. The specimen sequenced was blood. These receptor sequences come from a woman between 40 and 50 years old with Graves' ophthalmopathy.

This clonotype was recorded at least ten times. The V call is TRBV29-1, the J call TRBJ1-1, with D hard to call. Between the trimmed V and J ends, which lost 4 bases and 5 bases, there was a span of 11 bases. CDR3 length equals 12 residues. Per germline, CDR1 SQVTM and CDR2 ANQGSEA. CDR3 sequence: CSVGRGWTEAFF. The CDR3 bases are TGCAGCGTTGGTCGGGGATGGACTGAAGCTTTCTTT. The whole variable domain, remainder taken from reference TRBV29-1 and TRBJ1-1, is SAVISQKPSRDICQRGTSLTIQCQVDSQVTMMFWYRQQPGQSLTLIATANQGSEATYESGFVIDKFPISRPNLTFSTLTVSNMSPEDSSIYLCSVGRGWTEAFFGQGTRLTVV.

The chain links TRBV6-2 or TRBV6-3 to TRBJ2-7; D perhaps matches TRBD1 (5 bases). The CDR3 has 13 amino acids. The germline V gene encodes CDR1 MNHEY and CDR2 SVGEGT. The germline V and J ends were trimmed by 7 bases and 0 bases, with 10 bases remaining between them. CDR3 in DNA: TGTGCCAGCATCGGAGACAGCTCCTACGAGCAGTACTTC. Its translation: CASIGDSSYEQYF.

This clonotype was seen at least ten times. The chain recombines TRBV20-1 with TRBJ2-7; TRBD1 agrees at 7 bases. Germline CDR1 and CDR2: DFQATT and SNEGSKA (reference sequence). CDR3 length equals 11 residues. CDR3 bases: TGCAGCCCGGGACAGCTCTACGAGCAGTACTTC. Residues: CSPGQLYEQYF.

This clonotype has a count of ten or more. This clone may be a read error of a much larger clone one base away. Here the CDR3 reads CATSRSGTGAYEQSF. The CDR3, as DNA: TGTGCCACCAGCAGATCGGGGACAGGGGCCTACGAGCAGTCCTTC. The chain joins TRBV15 to TRBJ2-7, with 10 bases that match TRBD1. The CDR3 runs 15 residues. CDR1 is LNHNV and CDR2 is YYDKDF in the germline V gene (reference sequence).

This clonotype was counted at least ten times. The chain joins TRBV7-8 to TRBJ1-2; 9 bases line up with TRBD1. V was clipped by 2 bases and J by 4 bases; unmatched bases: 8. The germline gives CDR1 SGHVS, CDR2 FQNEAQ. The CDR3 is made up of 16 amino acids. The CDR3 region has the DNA TGTGCCAGCAGCTTAAACCCGACAGGGGGTGGCTATGGCTACACCTTC. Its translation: CASSLNPTGGGYGYTF.

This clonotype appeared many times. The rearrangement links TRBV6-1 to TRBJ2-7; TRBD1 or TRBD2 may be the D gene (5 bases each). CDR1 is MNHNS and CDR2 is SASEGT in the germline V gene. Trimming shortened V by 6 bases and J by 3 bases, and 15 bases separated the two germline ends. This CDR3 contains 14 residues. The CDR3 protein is CASRTGTGSYEQYF. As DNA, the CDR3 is TGTGCCAGCAGAACCGGGACCGGAAGCTACGAGCAGTACTTC.

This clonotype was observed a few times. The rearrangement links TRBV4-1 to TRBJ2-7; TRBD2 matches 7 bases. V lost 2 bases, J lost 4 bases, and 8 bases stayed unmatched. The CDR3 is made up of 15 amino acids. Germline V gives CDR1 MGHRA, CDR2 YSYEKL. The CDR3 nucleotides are TGCGCCAGCAGCCAAACATCCCCTAGCGGTTACGAGCAGTACTTC. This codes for CASSQTSPSGYEQYF.

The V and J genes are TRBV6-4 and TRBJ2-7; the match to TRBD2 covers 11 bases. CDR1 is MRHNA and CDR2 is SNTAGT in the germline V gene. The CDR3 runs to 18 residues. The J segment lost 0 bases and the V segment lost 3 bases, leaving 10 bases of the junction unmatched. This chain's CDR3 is CASSDRLAGGTRSYEQYF. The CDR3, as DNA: TGTGCCAGCAGTGATCGGCTAGCGGGAGGCACCCGCTCCTACGAGCAGTACTTC.

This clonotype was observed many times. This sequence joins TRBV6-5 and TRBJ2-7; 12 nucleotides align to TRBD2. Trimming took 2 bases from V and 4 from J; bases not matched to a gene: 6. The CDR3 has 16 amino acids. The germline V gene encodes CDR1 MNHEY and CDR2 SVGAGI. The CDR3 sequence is CASSYEASGRGYEQYF. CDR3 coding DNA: TGTGCCAGCAGTTACGAGGCTAGCGGGAGGGGATACGAGCAGTACTTC.

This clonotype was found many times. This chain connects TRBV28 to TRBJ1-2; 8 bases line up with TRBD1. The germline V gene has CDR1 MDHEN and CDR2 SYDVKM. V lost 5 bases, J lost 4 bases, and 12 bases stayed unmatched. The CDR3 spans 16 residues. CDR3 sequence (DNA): TGTGCCAGCAGTCGCCCCGACAGGGGCCTAATCTATGGCTACACCTTC. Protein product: CASSRPDRGLIYGYTF.

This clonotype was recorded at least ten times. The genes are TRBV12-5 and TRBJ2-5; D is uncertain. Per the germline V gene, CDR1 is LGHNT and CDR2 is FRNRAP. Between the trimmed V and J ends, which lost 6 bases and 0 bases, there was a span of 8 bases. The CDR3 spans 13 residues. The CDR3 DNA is TGTGCTAGTGGCATCGAGGACCAAGAGACCCAGTACTTC. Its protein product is CASGIEDQETQYF.

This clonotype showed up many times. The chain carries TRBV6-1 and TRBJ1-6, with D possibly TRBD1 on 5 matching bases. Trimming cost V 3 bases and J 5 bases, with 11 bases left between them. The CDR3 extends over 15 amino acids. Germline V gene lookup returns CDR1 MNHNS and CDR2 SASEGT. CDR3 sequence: CASSDWDGDNSPLHF. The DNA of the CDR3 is TGTGCCAGCAGTGATTGGGACGGTGATAATTCACCCCTCCACTTT.

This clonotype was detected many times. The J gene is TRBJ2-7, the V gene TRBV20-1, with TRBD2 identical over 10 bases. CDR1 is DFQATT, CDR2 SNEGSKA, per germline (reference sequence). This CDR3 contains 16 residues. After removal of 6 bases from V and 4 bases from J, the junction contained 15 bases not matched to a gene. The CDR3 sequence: CSAPPSGRAVGYEQYF. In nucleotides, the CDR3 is TGCAGTGCCCCGCCGAGCGGGAGGGCCGTAGGTTACGAGCAGTACTTC.

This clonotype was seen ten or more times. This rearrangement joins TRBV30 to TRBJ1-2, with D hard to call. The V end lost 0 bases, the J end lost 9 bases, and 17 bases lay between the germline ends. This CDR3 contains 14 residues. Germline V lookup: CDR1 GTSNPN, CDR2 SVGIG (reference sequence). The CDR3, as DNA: TGTGCCTGGAGTGTTGGGGTCGGCTGGATTAGCTACACCTTC. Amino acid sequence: CAWSVGVGWISYTF.

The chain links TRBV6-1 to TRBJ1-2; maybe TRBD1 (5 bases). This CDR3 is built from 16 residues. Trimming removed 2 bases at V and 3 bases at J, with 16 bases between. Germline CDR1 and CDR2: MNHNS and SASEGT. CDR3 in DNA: TGTGCCAGCAGTGAACAGCGGACACCCTTTCACTATGGCTACACCTTC. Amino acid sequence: CASSEQRTPFHYGYTF.

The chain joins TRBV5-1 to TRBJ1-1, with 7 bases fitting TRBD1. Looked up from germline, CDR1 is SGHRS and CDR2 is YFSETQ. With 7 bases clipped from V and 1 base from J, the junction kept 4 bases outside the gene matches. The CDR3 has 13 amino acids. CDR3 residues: CASRTGQNTEAFF. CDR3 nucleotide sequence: TGCGCCAGCCGGACAGGCCAGAACACTGAAGCTTTCTTT.

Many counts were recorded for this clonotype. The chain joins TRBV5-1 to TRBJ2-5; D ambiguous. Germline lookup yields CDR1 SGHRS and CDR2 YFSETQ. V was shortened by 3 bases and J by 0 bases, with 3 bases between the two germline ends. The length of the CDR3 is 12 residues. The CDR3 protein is CASSSNQETQYF. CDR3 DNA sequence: TGCGCCAGCAGCTCGAACCAAGAGACCCAGTACTTC.

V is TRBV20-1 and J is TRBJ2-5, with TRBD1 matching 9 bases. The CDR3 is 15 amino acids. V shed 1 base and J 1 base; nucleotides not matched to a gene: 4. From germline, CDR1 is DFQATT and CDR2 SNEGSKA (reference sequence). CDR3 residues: CSARAMTGGQETQYF. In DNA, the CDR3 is TGCAGTGCTAGAGCCATGACAGGGGGCCAAGAGACCCAGTACTTC.

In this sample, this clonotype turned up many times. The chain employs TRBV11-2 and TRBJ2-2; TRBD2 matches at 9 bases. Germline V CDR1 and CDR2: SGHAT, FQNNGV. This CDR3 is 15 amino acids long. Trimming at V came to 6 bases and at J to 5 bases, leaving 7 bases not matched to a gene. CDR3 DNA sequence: TGTGCCAGCAGAACCGGGACTAGCCCTACCGGGGAGCTGTTTTTT. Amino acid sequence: CASRTGTSPTGELFF.

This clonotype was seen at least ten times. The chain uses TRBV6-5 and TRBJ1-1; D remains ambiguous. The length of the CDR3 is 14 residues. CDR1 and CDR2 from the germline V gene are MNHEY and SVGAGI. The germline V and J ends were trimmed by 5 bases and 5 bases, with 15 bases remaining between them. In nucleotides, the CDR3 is TGTGCCAGCAGTCCCCAGAGTGAGGGTACTGAAGCTTTCTTT. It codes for CASSPQSEGTEAFF.